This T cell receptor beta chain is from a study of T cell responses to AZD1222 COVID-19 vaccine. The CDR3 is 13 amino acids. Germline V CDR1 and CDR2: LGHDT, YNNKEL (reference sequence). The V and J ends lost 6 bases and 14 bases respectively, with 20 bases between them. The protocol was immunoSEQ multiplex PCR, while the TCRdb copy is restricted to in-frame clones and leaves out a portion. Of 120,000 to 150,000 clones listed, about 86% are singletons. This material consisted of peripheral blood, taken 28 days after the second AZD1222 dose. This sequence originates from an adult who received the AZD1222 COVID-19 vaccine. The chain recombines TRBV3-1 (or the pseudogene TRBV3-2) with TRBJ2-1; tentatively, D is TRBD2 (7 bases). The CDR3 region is CASSRDRGASEFF. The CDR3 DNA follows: TGTGCCAGCAGTCGGGATCGGGGGGCCAGTGAGTTCTTC.